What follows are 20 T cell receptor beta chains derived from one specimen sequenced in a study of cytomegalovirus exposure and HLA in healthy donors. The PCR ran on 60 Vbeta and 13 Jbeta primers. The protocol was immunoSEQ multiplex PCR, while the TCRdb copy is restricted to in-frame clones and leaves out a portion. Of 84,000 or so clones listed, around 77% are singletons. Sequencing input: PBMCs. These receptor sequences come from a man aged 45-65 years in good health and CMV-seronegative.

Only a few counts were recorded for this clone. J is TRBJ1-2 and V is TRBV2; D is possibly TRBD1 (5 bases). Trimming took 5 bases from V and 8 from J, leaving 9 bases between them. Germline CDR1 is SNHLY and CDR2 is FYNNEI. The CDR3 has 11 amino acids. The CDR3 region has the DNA TGTGCCAGCAGTTCCCGACAGGGCTACACCTTC. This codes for CASSSRQGYTF. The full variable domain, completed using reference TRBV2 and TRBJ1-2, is EPEVTQTPSHQVTQMGQEVILRCVPISNHLYFYWYRQILGQKVEFLVSFYNNEISEKSEIFDDQFSVERPDGSNFTLKIRSTKLEDSAMYFCASSSRQGYTFGSGTRLTVV.

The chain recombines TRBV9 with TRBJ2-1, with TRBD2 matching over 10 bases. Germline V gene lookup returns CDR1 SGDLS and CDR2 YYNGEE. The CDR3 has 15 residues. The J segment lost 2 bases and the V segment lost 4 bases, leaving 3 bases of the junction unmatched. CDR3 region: CASSLAGVAYNEQFF. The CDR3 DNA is TGTGCCAGCAGCCTAGCGGGGGTGGCCTACAATGAGCAGTTCTTC.

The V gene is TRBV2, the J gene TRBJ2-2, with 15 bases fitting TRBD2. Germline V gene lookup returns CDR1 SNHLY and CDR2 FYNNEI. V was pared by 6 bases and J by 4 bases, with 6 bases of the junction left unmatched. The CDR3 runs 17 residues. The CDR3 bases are TGTGCCAGCAGCGGACTAGCGGGGGGGCCGGGCACCGGGGAGCTGTTTTTT. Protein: CASSGLAGGPGTGELFF.

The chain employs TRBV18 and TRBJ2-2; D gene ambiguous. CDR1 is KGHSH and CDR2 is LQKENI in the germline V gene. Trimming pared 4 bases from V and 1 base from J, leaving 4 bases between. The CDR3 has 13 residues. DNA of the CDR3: TGTGCCAGCTCACTAAAGAACACCGGGGAGCTGTTTTTT. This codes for CASSLKNTGELFF.

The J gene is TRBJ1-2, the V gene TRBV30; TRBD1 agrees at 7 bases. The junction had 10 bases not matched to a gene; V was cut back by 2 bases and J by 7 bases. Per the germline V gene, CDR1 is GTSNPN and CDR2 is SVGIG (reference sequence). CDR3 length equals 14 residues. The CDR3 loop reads CAWSPNKGASGYTF. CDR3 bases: TGTGCCTGGAGTCCCAACAAGGGGGCGAGTGGCTACACCTTC.

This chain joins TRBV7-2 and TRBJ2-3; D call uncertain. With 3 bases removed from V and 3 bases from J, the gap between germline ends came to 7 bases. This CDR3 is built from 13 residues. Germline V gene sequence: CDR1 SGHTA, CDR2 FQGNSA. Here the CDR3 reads CASSLFATDTQYF. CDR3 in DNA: TGTGCCAGCAGCTTGTTCGCGACAGATACGCAGTATTTT.

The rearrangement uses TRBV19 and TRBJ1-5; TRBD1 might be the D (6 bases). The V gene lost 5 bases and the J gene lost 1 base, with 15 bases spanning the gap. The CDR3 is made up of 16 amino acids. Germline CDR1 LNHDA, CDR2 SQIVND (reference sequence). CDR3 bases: TGTGCCAGTAGTGTACTTTTTGACAGGAGCAATCAGCCCCAGCATTTT. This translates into CASSVLFDRSNQPQHF.

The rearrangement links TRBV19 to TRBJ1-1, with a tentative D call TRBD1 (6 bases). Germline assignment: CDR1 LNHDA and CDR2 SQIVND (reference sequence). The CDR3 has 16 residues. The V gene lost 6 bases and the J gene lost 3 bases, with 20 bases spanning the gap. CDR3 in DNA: TGTGCCAGTAGAAATAGGGGGGGGGTATCGGACACTGAAGCTTTCTTT. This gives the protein CASRNRGGVSDTEAFF.

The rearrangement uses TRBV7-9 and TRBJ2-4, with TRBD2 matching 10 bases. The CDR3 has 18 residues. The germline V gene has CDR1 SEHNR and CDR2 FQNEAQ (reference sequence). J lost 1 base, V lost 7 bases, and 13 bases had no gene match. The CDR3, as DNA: TGTGCCAGCACCCAGGAAAGCGGGGGGGCCGTTGCCAAAAACATTCAGTACTTC. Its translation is CASTQESGGAVAKNIQYF.

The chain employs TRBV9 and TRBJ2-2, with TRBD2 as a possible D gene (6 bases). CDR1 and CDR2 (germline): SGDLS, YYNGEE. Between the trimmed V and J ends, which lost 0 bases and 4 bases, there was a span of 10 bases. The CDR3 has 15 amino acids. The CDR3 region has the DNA TGTGCCAGCAGCGTAGCGGGGGTGGCCACCGGGGAGCTGTTTTTT. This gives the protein CASSVAGVATGELFF.

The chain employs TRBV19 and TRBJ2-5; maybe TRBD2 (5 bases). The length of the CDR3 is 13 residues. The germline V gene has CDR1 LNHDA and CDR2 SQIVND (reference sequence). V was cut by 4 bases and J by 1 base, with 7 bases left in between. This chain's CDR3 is CASSTGVQETQYF. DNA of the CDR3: TGTGCCAGTAGTACCGGGGTCCAAGAGACCCAGTACTTC.

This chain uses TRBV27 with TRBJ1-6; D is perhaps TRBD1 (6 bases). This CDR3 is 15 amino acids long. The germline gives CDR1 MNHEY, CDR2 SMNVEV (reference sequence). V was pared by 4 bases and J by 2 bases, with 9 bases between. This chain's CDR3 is CASSSRDTYNSPLHF. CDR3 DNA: TGTGCCAGCAGTTCCCGGGACACCTATAATTCACCCCTCCACTTT.

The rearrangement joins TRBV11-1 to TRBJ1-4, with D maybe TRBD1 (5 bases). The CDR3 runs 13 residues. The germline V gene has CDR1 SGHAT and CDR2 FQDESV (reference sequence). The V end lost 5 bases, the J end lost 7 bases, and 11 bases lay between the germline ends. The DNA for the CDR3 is TGTGCCAGCAGCCGCAGGGATGGTGAAAAACTGTTTTTT. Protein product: CASSRRDGEKLFF.

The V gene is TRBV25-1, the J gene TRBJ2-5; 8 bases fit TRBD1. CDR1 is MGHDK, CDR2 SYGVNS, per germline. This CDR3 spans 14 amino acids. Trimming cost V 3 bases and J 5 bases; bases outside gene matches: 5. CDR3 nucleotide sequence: TGTGCCAGCAGTGACACAGGGGGTGGGGAGACCCAGTACTTC. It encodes CASSDTGGGETQYF.

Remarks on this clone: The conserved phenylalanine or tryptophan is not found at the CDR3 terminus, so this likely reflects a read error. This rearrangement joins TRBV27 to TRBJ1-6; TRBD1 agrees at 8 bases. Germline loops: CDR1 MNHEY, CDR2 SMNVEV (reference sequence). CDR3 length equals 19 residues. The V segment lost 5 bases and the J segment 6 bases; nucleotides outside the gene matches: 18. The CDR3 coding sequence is TGTGCCAGCAGTCCGGACAGGGAAGTTGGAGTACGGGGTAATTCACCCCTCCACTTG. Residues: CASSPDREVGVRGNSPLHL.

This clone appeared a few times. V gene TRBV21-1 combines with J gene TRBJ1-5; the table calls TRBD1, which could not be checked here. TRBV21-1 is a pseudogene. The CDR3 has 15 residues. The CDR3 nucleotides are TGTGCCAGCGCCAGGGGTCTTATTTCAGGTCAGCCCCAGCATTTT. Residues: CASARGLISGQPQHF.

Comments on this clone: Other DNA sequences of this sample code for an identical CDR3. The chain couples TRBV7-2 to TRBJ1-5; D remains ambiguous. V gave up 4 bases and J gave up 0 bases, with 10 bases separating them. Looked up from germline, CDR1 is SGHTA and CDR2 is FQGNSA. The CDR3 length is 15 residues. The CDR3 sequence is CASSSFTYSNQPQHF. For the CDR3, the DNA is TGTGCCAGCAGCTCCTTTACCTATAGCAATCAGCCCCAGCATTTT.

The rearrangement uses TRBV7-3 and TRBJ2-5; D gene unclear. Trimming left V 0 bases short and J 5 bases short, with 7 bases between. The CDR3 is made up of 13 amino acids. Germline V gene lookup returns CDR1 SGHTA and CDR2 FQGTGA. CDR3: CASSLTSFETQYF. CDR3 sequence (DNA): TGTGCCAGCAGCTTAACTTCCTTCGAGACCCAGTACTTC.

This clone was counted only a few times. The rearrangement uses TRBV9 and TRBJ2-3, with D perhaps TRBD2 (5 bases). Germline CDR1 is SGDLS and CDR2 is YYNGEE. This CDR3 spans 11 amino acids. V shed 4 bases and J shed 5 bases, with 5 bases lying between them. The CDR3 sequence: CASSRGDTQYF. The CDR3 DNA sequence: TGTGCCAGCAGCCGGGGAGATACGCAGTATTTT.

CDR3 in DNA: TGTGCCAGCAGCCTAGCGGGGCCCGCCCCTAATGAGCAGTTCTTC. This sequence encodes CASSLAGPAPNEQFF. This chain uses TRBV6-5 with TRBJ2-1, with 9 bases matching TRBD2. From germline, CDR1 is MNHEY and CDR2 SVGAGI. J lost 7 bases, V lost 6 bases, and 10 bases had no gene match. CDR3 length: 15 residues.